A selection of T cell receptor delta chains follows, all from one sample in a study of Vδ1+ human thymocytes. TCRdb applied CATT to the multiplex PCR reads for clone calling. The data show about 27,000 delta-chain clones, with roughly 29% seen just once and 1.6% held by the top ten. Sequencing input: Vdelta1+ gamma-delta thymocytes from the thymus. The receptors shown here come from a boy under two years old who had congenital heart surgery. CDR3s include the opening cysteine and the closing phenylalanine or tryptophan. A D gene is named only where the DNA matches it firmly. Where a row states a size, it is once, few, many or the class of an expanded clone; other rows omit it.

clone_size j_call v_call d_call cdr3_nt cdr3_aa
. TRDJ1 TRDV1 TRDD2 TGTGCTCTTGGGTCCCCCTCCCCTTCCTCCCTGTCTCTATACACCGATAAACTCATCTTT CALGSPSPSSLSLYTDKLIF
few TRDJ1 TRDV1 TRDD2 TGTGCTCTTGGTCCTTCCTACCCGTACTGCCAGTACACCGATAAACTCATCTTT CALGPSYPYCQYTDKLIF
. TRDJ1 TRDV1 . TGTGCTCTTGGGGAACCCGAAGGTAGCGCCCGGGGGACAACCGTTACCGATAAACTCATCTTT CALGEPEGSARGTTVTDKLIF
. TRDJ1 TRDV1 . TGTGCTCTTGGGGAAGGCCTTCCTACGTTATTGGGGGATAAATCCGATAAACTCATCTTT CALGEGLPTLLGDKSDKLIF
few TRDJ1 TRDV1 . TGTGCTCTTGGGGGGACCTTATCTCCCCTCCAGAGGAGGGGGACGTACACCGATAAACTCATCTTT CALGGTLSPLQRRGTYTDKLIF
few TRDJ1 TRDV1 TRDD3 TGTGCTCTTGGGGAACTCAGCCTACTGGGAGCGGGGGATTCCGATAAACTCATCTTT CALGELSLLGAGDSDKLIF
medium-sized TRDJ1 TRDV1 . TGTGCTCTTGGCCGCCCTCCGTACACCGATAAACTCATCTTT CALGRPPYTDKLIF
. TRDJ1 TRDV1 TRDD3 TGTGCTCTTGGGGACAGATTCCTACGGGGATACGAAGCCGATAAACTCATCTTT CALGDRFLRGYEADKLIF
few TRDJ1 TRDV1 . TGTGCTCTTGGGGCTTACAAGATGAACACCGATAAACTCATCTTT CALGAYKMNTDKLIF
. TRDJ1 TRDV1 TRDD3 TGTGCTCTTGGCCTAACCCGAGGCTTCTTACACTGGGGGACCCCCTGGGATAAACTCATCTTT CALGLTRGFLHWGTPWDKLIF
few TRDJ1 TRDV1 . TGTGCTCTTGGGGAACATTTCCCGCCCCTTCCCCAACCCGATAAACTCATCTTT CALGEHFPPLPQPDKLIF
. TRDJ1 TRDV1 TRDD3 TGTGCTCTTGGGGAACGGTCCCCTACGAGGGATACTGGTGCCCTTTACACCGATAAACTCATCTTT CALGERSPTRDTGALYTDKLIF
few TRDJ1 TRDV1 . TGTGCTCTTGGGGAACGTCCCGGAGTAAATAAACTCATCTTT CALGERPGVNKLIF
. TRDJ2 TRDV2 TRDD3 TGTGCCCGGGGATACACCGTGTTGACAGCACAACTCTTCTTT CARGYTVLTAQLFF
few TRDJ2 TRDV1 . TGTGCTCTTGGGGAACTGGGGGACCCGACTTTGACAGCACAACTCTTCTTT CALGELGDPTLTAQLFF
. TRDJ1 TRDV1 TRDD3 TGTGCTCTGGACGCGGATCAGACCTACCCTTACTGGGGAACTCATAAACTCATCTTT CALDADQTYPYWGTHKLIF
. TRDJ1 TRDV1 . TGTGCTCTTGGGGCCCACACTGGTGGATACTCCGATAAACTCATCTTT CALGAHTGGYSDKLIF
. TRDJ1 TRDV1 . TGTGCTCTTGGGGAGGGCCTCTACCCTCCGTCCGATAAACTCATCTTT CALGEGLYPPSDKLIF
. TRDJ1 TRDV1 . TGTGCTCTTGGGGAACAGGAAGCCACGAACAAGGCGGATACTAATTACACCGATAAACTCATCTTT CALGEQEATNKADTNYTDKLIF
few TRDJ1 TRDV1 TRDD3 TGTGCTCTTGGGGAACTACCTAAACAATCCCTGGGGGATAACGCAACCGATAAACTCATCTTT CALGELPKQSLGDNATDKLIF
. TRDJ1 TRDV1 TRDD3 TGTGCTCTTGGGGAACTATCCTACTTGAGGCGGCTGGGGGATACATGCACCGATAAACTCATCTTT CALGELSYLRRLGDTCTDKLIF
few TRDJ1 TRDV1 . TGTGCTCTTGGGGCCCCCGTTAGGTACACCGATAAACTCACCTTT CALGAPVRYTDKLTF
. TRDJ1 TRDV1 . TGTGCTCTTGGGGAAGACAACTACCTAGCCGTCACCGATAAACTCATCTTT CALGEDNYLAVTDKLIF
few TRDJ1 TRDV1 TRDD3 TGTGCTCTTGGGGAATGGAGTAAAACCCACCACCAGTACTGGGGGATACCCCAGTACACCGATAAACTCATCTTT CALGEWSKTHHQYWGIPQYTDKLIF
. TRDJ1 TRDV1 TRDD2 TGTGCTCTTGGGACGCTCCCCCCTTCCTACCTATACTGGCGTACCGATAAACTCATCTTT CALGTLPPSYLYWRTDKLIF
few TRDJ1 TRDV1 TRDD3 TGTGCTCTTGGGGAACCCAAACTGGGGGATACAACGAGCAACGATAAACTCATCTTT CALGEPKLGDTTSNDKLIF
few TRDJ1 TRDV1 TRDD3 TGTGCTCTTGGGGAATGTACTGAGCACACAGTACTGGGGGATACCGATAAACTCATCTTT CALGECTEHTVLGDTDKLIF
. TRDJ1 TRDV1 . TGTGCTCTTGGGGAACCCGCATCCTGGGGTCAAAGGGTTAAACTCATCTTT CALGEPASWGQRVKLIF
. TRDJ1 TRDV1 . TGTGCTCTTGGGGAACTAGACGCCCCCTCCTCTTACTGGGATCCTCACACCGATAAACTCATCTTT CALGELDAPSSYWDPHTDKLIF
few TRDJ1 TRDV1 TRDD2 TGTGCTCCTGGGCCCCTTCCTACGTTCTACCACCGATACACCGATAAACTCATCTTT CAPGPLPTFYHRYTDKLIF
medium-sized TRDJ1 TRDV1 . TGTGCTCTTGGGGAACTAGGGCGGACCGATAAACTCATCTTT CALGELGRTDKLIF
. TRDJ1 TRDV1 TRDD3 TGTGCTCTTGGGGAACTAGGAGGTTCGCGGGGGATAAGGAGACTCATCTTT CALGELGGSRGIRRLIF
. TRDJ1 TRDV1 TRDD3 TGTGCTCTTGGGGAACCATGTACTCCGAAAGCTCTGGGGGATCGGTACACCGATAAACTCATCTTT CALGEPCTPKALGDRYTDKLIF
. TRDJ1 TRDV1 TRDD2 TGTGCTCTTGGACCTTACTTCCTACGACTACTGGGTTGGGATCCCGTCGTAAAACTCATCTTT CALGPYFLRLLGWDPVVKLIF
. TRDJ1 TRDV1 TRDD3 TGTGCTCTTGGGGAGAGTAAGGCCCACGCTGTACTGGGGGTCTCGTACACCGATAAACTCATCTTT CALGESKAHAVLGVSYTDKLIF
. TRDJ1 TRDV1 . TGTGCTCTTGGGGAACTCGGATTTGGAGGGTACACCGATAAACTCATCTTT CALGELGFGGYTDKLIF